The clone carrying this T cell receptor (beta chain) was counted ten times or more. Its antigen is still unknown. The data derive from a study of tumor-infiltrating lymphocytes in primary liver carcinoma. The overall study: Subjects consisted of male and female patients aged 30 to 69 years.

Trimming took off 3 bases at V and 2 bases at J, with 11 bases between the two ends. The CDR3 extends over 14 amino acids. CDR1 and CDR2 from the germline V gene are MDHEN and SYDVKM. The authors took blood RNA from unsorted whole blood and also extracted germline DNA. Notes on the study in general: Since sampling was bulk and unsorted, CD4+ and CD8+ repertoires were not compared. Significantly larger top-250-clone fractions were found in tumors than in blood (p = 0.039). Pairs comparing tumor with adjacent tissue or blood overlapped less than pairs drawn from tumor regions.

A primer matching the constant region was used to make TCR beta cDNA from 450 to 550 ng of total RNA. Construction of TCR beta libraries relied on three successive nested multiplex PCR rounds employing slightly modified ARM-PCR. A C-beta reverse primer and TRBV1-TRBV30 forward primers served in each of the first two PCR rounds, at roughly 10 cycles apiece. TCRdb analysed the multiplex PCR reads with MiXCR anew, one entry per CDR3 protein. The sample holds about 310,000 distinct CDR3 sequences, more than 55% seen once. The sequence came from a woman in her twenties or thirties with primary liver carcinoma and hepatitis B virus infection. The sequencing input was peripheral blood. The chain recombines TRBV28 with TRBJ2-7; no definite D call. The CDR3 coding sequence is TGTGCCAGCAGTTTTGGCGGATCTACCTACGAGCAGTACTTC. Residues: CASSFGGSTYEQYF.